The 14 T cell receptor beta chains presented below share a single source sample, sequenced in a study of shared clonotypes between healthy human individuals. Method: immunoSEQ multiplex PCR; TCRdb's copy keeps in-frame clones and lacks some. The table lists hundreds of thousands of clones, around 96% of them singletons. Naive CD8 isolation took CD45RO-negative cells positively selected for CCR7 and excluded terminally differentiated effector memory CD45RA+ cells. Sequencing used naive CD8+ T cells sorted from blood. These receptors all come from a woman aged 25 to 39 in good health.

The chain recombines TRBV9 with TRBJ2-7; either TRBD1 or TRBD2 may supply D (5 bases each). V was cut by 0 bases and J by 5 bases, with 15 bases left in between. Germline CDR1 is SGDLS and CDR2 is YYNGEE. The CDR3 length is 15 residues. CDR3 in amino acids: CASSVDGAILDEQYF. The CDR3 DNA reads TGTGCCAGCAGCGTAGACGGGGCGATCCTAGACGAGCAGTACTTC.

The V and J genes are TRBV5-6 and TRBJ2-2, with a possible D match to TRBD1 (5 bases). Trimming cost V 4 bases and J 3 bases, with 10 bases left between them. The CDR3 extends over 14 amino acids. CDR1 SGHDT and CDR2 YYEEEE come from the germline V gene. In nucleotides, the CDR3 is TGTGCCAGCAGCCCCAGGGCATACACCGGGGAGCTGTTTTTT. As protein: CASSPRAYTGELFF.

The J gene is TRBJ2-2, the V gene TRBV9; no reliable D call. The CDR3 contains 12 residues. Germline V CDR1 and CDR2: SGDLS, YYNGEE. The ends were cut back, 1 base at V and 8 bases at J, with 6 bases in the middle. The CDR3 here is CASSVQSGELFF. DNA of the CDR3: TGTGCCAGCAGCGTACAGTCGGGGGAGCTGTTTTTT.

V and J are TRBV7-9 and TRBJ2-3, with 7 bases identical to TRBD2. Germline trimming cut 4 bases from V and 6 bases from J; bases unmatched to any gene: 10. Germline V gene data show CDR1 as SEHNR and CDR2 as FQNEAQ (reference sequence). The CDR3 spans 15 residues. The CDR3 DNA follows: TGTGCCAGCAGCTGGATAGAGGGAGGGCTGGATACGCAGTATTTT. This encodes CASSWIEGGLDTQYF.

The CDR3 DNA reads as TGTGCCTTCCTAGCGCGGGACGGCTCCTACGAGCAGTACTTC. Protein sequence: CAFLARDGSYEQYF. The chain uses TRBV30 and TRBJ2-7, with D maybe TRBD2 (6 bases). Deletions cut 7 bases from V and 0 bases from J, with 16 bases between. This CDR3 comprises 14 residues. Germline V gives CDR1 GTSNPN, CDR2 SVGIG (reference sequence). The entire variable domain, with the rest obtained from reference TRBV30 and TRBJ2-7, is as follows: SQTIHQWPATLVQPVGSPLSLECTVEGTSNPNLYWYRQAAGRGLQLLFYSVGIGQISSEVPQNLSASRPQDRQFILSSKKLLLSDSGFYLCAFLARDGSYEQYFGPGTRLTVT.

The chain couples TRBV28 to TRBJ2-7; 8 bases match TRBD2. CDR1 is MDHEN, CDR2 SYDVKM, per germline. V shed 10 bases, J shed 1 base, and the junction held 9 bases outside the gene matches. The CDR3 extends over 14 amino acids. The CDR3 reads CAIDGGGQSYEQYF. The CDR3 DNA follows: TGTGCCATTGACGGCGGGGGGCAGTCCTACGAGCAGTACTTC.

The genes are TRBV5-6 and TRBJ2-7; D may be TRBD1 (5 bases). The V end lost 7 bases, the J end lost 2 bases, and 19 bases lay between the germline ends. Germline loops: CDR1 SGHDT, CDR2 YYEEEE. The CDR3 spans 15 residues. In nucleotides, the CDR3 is TGTGCCAGCTCCTTACGAATCGGACAAACCTACGAGCAGTACTTC. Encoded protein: CASSLRIGQTYEQYF.

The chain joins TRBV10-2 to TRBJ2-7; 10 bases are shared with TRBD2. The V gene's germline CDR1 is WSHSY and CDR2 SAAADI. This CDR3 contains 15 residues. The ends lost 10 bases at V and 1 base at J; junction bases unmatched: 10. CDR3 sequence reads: CATIASSGRSYEQYF. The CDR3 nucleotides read TGCGCCACCATCGCATCTAGCGGGAGATCCTACGAGCAGTACTTC.

CDR3 DNA sequence: TGTGCCTCCACCTCAGGGGATGAGCAGTTCTTC. Residues: CASTSGDEQFF. The chain employs TRBV5-6 and TRBJ2-1; possibly TRBD1 for D (6 bases). V lost 10 bases to trimming and J lost 8 bases, with 13 bases between them. Germline CDR1 is SGHDT and CDR2 is YYEEEE. CDR3 length: 11 amino acids.

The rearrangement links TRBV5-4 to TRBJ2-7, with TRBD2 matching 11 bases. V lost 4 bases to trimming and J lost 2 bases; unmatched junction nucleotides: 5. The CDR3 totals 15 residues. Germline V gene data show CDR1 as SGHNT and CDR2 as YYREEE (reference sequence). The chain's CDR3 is CASSLSGRAAYEQYF. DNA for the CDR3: TGTGCCAGCAGCCTTAGCGGGAGGGCGGCCTACGAGCAGTACTTC.

DNA of the CDR3: TGTGCCACCAGCAGAGAAAGGGGGACCCTCTACGAGCAGTACTTC. Protein product: CATSRERGTLYEQYF. The chain uses TRBV15 and TRBJ2-7, with D maybe TRBD1 (6 bases). V was shortened by 0 bases and J by 3 bases, with 12 bases between the two germline ends. This CDR3 is built from 15 residues. Germline V gives CDR1 LNHNV, CDR2 YYDKDF (reference sequence).

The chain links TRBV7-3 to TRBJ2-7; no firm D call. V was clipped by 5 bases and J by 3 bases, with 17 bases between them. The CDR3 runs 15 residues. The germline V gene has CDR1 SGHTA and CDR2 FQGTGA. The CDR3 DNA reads TGTGCCAGCAGCCTCCCCGACGTATCTTGCTACGAGCAGTACTTC. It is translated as CASSLPDVSCYEQYF.

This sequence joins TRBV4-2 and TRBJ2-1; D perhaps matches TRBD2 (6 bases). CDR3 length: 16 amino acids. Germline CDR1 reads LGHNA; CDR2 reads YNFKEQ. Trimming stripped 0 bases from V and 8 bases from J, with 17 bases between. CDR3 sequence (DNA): TGTGCCAGCAGCCAAGATCGACTAGTGGCTTGGGATGAGCAGTTCTTC. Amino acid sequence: CASSQDRLVAWDEQFF.

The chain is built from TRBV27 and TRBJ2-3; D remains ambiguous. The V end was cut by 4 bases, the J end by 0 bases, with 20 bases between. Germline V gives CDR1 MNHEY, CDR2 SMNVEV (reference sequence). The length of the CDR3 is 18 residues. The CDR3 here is CASSSLGRAEISTDTQYF. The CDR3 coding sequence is TGTGCCAGCAGTTCACTGGGTCGGGCGGAAATAAGCACAGATACGCAGTATTTT.